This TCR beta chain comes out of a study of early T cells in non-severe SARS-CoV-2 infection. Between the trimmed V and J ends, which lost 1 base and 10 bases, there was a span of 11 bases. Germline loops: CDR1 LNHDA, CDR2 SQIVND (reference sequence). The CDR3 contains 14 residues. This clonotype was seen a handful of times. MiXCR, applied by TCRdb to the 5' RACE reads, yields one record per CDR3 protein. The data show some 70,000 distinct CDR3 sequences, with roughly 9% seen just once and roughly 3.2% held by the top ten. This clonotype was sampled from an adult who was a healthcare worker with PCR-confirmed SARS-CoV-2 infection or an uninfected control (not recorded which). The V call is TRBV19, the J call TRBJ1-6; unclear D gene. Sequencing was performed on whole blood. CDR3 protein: CASSIGRPYSPLHF. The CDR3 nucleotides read TGTGCCAGTAGTATAGGACGGCCTTACTCACCCCTCCACTTT.